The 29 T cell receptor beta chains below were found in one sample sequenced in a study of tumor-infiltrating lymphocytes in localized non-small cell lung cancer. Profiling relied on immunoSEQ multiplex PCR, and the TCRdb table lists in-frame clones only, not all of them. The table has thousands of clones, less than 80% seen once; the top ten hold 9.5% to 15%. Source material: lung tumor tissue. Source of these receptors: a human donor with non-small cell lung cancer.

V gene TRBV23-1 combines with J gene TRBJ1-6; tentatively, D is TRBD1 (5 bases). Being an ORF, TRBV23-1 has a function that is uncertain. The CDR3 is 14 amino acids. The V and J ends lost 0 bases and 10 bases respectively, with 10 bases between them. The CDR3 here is CASSQSGAGSPLHF. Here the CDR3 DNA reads TGCGCCAGCAGTCAATCTGGGGCAGGCTCACCCCTCCACTTT.

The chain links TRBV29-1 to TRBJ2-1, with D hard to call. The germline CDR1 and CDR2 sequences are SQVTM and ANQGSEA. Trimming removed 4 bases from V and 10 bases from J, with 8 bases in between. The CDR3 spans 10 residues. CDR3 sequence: CSVVQHEQFF. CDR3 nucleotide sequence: TGCAGCGTTGTCCAACACGAGCAGTTCTTC.

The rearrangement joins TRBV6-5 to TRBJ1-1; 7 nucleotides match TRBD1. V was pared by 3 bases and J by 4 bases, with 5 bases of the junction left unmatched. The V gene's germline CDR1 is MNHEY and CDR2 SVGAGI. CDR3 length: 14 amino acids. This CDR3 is CASSYHRDSTEAFF. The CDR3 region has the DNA TGTGCCAGCAGTTATCATCGGGACAGCACTGAAGCTTTCTTT.

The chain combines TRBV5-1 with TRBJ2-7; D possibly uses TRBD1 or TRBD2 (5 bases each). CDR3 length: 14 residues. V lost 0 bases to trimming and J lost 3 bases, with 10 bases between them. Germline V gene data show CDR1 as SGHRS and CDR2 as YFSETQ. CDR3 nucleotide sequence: TGCGCCAGCAGCTTGGACGGGACGGGCTACGAGCAGTACTTC. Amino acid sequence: CASSLDGTGYEQYF.

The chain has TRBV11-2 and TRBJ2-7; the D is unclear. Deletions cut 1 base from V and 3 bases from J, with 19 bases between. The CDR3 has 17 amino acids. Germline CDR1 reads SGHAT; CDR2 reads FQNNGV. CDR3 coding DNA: TGTGCCAGCAGCTTAGGTATTGGAAGGACGGTTCTCTACGAGCAGTACTTC. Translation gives CASSLGIGRTVLYEQYF.

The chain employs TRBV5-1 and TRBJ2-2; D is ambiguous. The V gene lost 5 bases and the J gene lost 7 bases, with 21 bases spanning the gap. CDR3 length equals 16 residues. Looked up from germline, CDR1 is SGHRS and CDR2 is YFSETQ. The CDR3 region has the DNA TGCGCCAGCAGTCCATTCCGGGCATCTCTGGACGGGGAGCTGTTTTTT. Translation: CASSPFRASLDGELFF.

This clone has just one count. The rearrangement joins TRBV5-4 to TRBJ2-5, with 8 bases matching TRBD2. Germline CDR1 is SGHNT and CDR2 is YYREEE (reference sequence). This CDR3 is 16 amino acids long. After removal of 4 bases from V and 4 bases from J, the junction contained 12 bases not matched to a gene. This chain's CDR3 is CASSLNAGTRGETQYF. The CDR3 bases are TGTGCCAGCAGCCTGAACGCCGGGACTAGAGGAGAGACCCAGTACTTC. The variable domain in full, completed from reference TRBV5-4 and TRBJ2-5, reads ETGVTQSPTHLIKTRGQQVTLRCSSQSGHNTVSWYQQALGQGPQFIFQYYREEENGRGNFPPRFSGLQFPNYSSELNVNALELDDSALYLCASSLNAGTRGETQYFGPGTRLLVL.

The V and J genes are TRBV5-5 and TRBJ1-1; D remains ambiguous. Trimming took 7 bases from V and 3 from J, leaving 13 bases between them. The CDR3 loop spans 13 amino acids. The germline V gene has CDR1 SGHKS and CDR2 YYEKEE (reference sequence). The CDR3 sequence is CASSVDQDTEAFF. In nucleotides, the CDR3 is TGTGCCAGCTCCGTTGACCAGGACACTGAAGCTTTCTTT. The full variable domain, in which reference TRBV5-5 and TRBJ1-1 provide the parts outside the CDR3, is DAGVTQSPTHLIKTRGQQVTLRCSPISGHKSVSWYQQVLGQGPQFIFQYYEKEERGRGNFPDRFSARQFPNYSSELNVNALLLGDSALYLCASSVDQDTEAFFGQGTRLTVV.

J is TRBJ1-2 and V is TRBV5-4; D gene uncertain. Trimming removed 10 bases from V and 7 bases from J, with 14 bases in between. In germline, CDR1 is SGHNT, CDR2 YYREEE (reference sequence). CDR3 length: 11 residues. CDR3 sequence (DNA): TGTGCCTACTCAAGGGTAGGTGGCTACACCTTC. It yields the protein CAYSRVGGYTF.

The CDR3: CASSASGRGLGEQFF. The CDR3 nucleotides read TGTGCCAGCAGTGCTAGCGGGAGGGGCCTGGGTGAGCAGTTCTTC. The chain recombines TRBV6-4 with TRBJ2-1; 12 bases map to TRBD2. CDR1 MRHNA and CDR2 SNTAGT come from the germline V gene. Trimming took 4 bases from V and 9 from J; bases not matched to a gene: 7. This CDR3 has 15 residues.

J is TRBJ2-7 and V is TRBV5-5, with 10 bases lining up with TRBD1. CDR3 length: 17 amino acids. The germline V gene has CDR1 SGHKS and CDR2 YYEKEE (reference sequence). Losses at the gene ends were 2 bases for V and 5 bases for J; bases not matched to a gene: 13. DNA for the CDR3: TGTGCCAGCAGCTTTAATCCGTTAGGGACAGGGGCAAACGAGCAGTACTTC. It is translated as CASSFNPLGTGANEQYF.

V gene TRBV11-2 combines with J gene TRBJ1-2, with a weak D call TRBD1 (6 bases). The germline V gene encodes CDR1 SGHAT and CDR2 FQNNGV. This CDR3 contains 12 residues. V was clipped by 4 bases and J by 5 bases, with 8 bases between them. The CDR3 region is CASSSQGYGYTF. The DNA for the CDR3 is TGTGCCAGCAGCTCACAGGGTTATGGCTACACCTTC. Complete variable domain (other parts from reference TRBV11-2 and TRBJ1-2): EAGVAQSPRYKIIEKRQSVAFWCNPISGHATLYWYQQILGQGPKLLIQFQNNGVVDDSQLPKDRFSAERLKGVDSTLKIQPAKLEDSAVYLCASSSQGYGYTFGSGTRLTVV.

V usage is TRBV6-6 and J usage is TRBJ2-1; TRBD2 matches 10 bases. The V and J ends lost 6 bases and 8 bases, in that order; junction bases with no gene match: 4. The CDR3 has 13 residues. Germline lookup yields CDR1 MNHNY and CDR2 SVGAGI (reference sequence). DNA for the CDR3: TGTGCCAGCAGAGCGGGGGGGGACTATGAGCAGTTCTTC. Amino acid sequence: CASRAGGDYEQFF.

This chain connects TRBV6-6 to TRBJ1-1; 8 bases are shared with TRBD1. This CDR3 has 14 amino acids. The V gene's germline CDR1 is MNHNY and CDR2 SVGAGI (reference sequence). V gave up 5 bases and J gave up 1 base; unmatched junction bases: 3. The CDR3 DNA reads TGTGCCAGCAGTCGACAGGGGAGGAACACTGAAGCTTTCTTT. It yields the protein CASSRQGRNTEAFF.

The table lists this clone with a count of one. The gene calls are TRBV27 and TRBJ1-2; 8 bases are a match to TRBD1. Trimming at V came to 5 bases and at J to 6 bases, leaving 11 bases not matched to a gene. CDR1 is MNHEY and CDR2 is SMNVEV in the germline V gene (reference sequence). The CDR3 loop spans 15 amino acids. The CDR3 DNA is TGTGCCAGCAGTATCAATGGACAGGGAAGGCATGGCTACACCTTC. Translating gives CASSINGQGRHGYTF.

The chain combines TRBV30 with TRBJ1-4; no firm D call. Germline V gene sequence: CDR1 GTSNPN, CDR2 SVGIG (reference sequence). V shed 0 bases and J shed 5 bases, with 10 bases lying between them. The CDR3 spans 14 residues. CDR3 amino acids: CAWSVGLGNEKLFF. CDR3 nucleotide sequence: TGTGCCTGGAGTGTAGGTCTGGGGAATGAAAAACTGTTTTTT.

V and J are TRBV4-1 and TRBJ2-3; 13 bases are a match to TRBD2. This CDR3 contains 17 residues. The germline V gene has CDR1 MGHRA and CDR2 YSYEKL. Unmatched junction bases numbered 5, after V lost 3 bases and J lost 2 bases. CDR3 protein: CASSHSGTSGATDTQYF. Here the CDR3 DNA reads TGCGCCAGCAGCCACTCCGGGACTAGCGGGGCCACAGATACGCAGTATTTT.

Written as DNA, the CDR3 is TGTGCCTGGAGTGTAGGATTTTCAACTAATGAAAAACTGTTTTTT. As protein: CAWSVGFSTNEKLFF. The chain joins TRBV30 to TRBJ1-4; D not resolved. The CDR3 runs 15 residues. Germline-derived CDR1 and CDR2 are GTSNPN and SVGIG (reference sequence). Trimming left V 0 bases short and J 0 bases short, with 8 bases between.

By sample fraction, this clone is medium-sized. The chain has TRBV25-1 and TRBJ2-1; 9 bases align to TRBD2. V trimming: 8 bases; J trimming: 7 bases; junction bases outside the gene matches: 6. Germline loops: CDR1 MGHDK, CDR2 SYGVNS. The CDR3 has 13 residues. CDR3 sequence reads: CASGSGRRNEQFF. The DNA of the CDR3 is TGTGCCAGCGGTAGCGGGAGAAGGAATGAGCAGTTCTTC.

The CDR3 coding sequence is TGTGCCAGCACCGCAATAACAGGGGGGAACACTGAAGCTTTCTTT. Its translation: CASTAITGGNTEAFF. V gene TRBV6-5 combines with J gene TRBJ1-1; 8 positions match TRBD1. The CDR3 loop spans 15 amino acids. Germline values: CDR1 MNHEY, CDR2 SVGAGI. With V trimmed by 7 bases and J by 1 base, 8 bases remained unmatched.

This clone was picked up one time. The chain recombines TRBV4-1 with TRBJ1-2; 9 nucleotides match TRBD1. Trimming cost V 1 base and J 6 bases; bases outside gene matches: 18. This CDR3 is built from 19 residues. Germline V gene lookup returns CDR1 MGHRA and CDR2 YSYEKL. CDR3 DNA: TGCGCCAGCAGCCAAGGACCCTTTAAAAACAGGGGGCGAGGGAATGGCTACACCTTC. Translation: CASSQGPFKNRGRGNGYTF.

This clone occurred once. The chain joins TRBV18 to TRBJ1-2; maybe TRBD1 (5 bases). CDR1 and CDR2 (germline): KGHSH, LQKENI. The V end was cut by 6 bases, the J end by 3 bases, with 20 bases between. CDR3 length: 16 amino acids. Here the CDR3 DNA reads TGTGCCAGCTCCTCCACCCAGGGCGGGGGACACTATGGCTACACCTTC. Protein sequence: CASSSTQGGGHYGYTF.

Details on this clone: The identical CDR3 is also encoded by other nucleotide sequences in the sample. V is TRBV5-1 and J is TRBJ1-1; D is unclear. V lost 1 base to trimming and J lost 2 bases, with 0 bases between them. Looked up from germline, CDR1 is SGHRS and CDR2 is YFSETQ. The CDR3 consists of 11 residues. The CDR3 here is CASSLNTEAFF. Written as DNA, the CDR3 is TGCGCCAGCAGCTTGAACACTGAAGCTTTCTTT.

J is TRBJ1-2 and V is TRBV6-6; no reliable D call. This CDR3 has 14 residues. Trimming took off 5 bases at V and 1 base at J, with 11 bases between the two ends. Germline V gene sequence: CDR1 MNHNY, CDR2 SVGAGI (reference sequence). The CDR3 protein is CASSVPDGNYGYTF. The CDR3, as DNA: TGTGCCAGCAGTGTTCCGGACGGTAACTATGGCTACACCTTC.

The CDR3 DNA reads as TGTGCCAGCAGTCCAGACACCGGGACCCTGAACACTGAAGCTTTCTTT. It yields the protein CASSPDTGTLNTEAFF. This chain uses TRBV6-6 with TRBJ1-1; D might be TRBD1 (5 bases). The CDR3 has 16 residues. Trimming stripped 5 bases from V and 0 bases from J, with 16 bases between. The germline V gene has CDR1 MNHNY and CDR2 SVGAGI (reference sequence).

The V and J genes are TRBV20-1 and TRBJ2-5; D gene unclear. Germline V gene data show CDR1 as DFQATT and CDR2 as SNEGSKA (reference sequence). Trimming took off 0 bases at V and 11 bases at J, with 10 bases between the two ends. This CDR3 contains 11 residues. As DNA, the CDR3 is TGCAGTGCTAGAGATCTGAGGTGGCAGTACTTC. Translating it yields CSARDLRWQYF.

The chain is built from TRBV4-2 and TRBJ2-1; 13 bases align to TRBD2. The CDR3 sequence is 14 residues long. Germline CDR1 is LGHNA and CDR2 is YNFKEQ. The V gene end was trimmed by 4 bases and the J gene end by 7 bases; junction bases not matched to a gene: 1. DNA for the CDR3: TGTGCCAGCAGCCCGGGACTAGCGGGGAATGAGCAGTTCTTC. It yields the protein CASSPGLAGNEQFF.

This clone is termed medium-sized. For the CDR3, the DNA is TGTGCCAGCAGCCCTGATGGTAGGGGGAATTCACCCCTCCACTTT. It yields the protein CASSPDGRGNSPLHF. The chain joins TRBV5-4 to TRBJ1-6; possibly TRBD1 for D (6 bases). Germline CDR1 reads SGHNT; CDR2 reads YYREEE (reference sequence). The V end was cut by 4 bases, the J end by 7 bases, with 15 bases between. There are 15 residues in the CDR3.

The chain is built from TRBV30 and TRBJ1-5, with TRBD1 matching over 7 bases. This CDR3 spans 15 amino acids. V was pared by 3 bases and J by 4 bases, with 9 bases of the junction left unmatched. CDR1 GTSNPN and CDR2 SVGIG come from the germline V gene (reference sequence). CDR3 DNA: TGTGCCTGGAGCCCCGCCGGGACAGCAAATCAGCCCCAGCATTTT. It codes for CAWSPAGTANQPQHF. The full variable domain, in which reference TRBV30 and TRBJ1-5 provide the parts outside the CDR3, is SQTIHQWPATLVQPVGSPLSLECTVEGTSNPNLYWYRQAAGRGLQLLFYSVGIGQISSEVPQNLSASRPQDRQFILSSKKLLLSDSGFYLCAWSPAGTANQPQHFGDGTRLSIL.